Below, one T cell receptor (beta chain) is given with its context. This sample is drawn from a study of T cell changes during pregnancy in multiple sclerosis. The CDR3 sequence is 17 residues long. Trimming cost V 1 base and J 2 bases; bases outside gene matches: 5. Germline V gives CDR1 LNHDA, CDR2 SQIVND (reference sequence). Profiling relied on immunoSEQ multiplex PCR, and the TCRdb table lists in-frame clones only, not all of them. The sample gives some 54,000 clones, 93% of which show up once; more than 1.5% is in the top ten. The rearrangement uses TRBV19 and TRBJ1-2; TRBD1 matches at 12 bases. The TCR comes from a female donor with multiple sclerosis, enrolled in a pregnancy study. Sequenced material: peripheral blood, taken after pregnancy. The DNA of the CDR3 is TGTGCCAGTAGTATAGCCCGGGGGACAGGGGGCAACTATGGCTACACCTTC. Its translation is CASSIARGTGGNYGYTF.